This TCR beta chain was profiled in a study of T cell responses to AZD1222 COVID-19 vaccine. Sequencing used immunoSEQ multiplex PCR; TCRdb keeps in-frame clones, though not all of them. The table includes approximately 160,000 clones, approximately 89% detected once. The CDR3 is made up of 16 amino acids. Per the germline V gene, CDR1 is SGHDT and CDR2 is YYEEEE. V lost 0 bases, J lost 2 bases, and 6 bases stayed unmatched. This clonotype was sampled from an adult in good health. V gene TRBV5-6 combines with J gene TRBJ1-2; 8 bases are shared with TRBD1. The source material was peripheral blood, sampled on day 0 of MenACWY control vaccination. The CDR3 DNA reads as TGTGCCAGCAGCTTGGGGACAGGGTTCCACAACTATGGCTACACCTTC. Translated: CASSLGTGFHNYGYTF.